This T cell receptor beta chain was found in a study of cytomegalovirus exposure and HLA in healthy donors. Study overall: The study placed about 81% of its approximately 400 genotyped donors in the Caucasian-associated ancestry cluster.

Both 60 Vbeta primers and 13 Jbeta primers went into the PCR. TCRdb keeps only in-frame clones here, not all; method: immunoSEQ multiplex PCR. This table has roughly 100,000 clones, roughly three quarters appearing once. Sequenced input: PBMCs. The clonotype originates from a man younger than 45 in good health and CMV-seronegative.

Here the CDR3 DNA reads TGTGCCAGCAGCTTGGATCCCATTCAAGAGACCCAGTACTTC. The encoded protein is CASSLDPIQETQYF. The rearrangement links TRBV5-6 to TRBJ2-5, with D uncertain. CDR1 is SGHDT and CDR2 is YYEEEE in the germline V gene. Trimming removed 0 bases at V and 2 bases at J, with 8 bases between. This CDR3 spans 14 amino acids.